This T cell receptor beta chain was sequenced for a study of OX40 agonist ivuxolimab in advanced cancers. People who had autoimmune disease history or systemic immunosuppression were excluded. Profiled with immunoSEQ multiplex PCR; TCRdb holds only in-frame clones, not every one. Seen here are tens of thousands of clones, about 70% observed once, and the top ten hold 15% to 25%. Per germline, CDR1 MNHNS and CDR2 SASEGT. V shed 1 base and J shed 5 bases, with 6 bases lying between them. The CDR3 loop spans 13 amino acids. Details on this clone: Its antigen remains unknown.

General study points: Normalized expansion of T-cell clones was also low for some nonresponders. With doses of 0.1 to 3.0 mg/kg, CD4+ and CD8+ blood T cells had undergone clonal expansion by week 6.

This receptor was identified in an adult with an advanced solid tumor such as melanoma, head and neck, liver or kidney cancer. The input for sequencing was CD4+ or CD8+ T cells sorted from blood, taken in a trial of the OX40 agonist ivuxolimab. The chain combines TRBV6-1 with TRBJ1-5; D ambiguous. The CDR3 reads CASSEVGYQPQHF. CDR3 DNA: TGTGCCAGCAGTGAAGTCGGTTATCAGCCCCAGCATTTT.